This T cell receptor (beta chain) was retrieved from a study of blood T cell repertoires in COVID-19. Study at large: The origin of the acute and convalescent COVID-19 samples was the United States, Italy and Spain.

Study processing details: Reference gene primer amplification gave estimated nucleated cell counts. Method: immunoSEQ multiplex PCR; TCRdb's copy keeps in-frame clones and lacks some. The DNA was the basis for D and trimming; V, J and clone size are from that table. The sample yields approximately 17,000 clones, around 88% seen once. Across under 25 US areas, participants ranged in age from about 18 to 90 years. Participant-reported clinical history was the basis for cohort assignment. The CDR3 is made up of 15 amino acids. CDR1 and CDR2 (germline): SGHRS, YFSETQ. Trimming removed 4 bases from V and 4 bases from J, with 16 bases in between.

The sequencing input was PBMCs or T cells enriched from blood (not recorded which). The TCR comes from a woman aged 25 to 39 who had recovered from COVID-19. The chain links TRBV5-1 to TRBJ2-3; D gene unclear. The CDR3 loop is CASSKMQSPADTQYF. The CDR3 coding sequence is TGCGCCAGCAGCAAAATGCAGTCCCCTGCAGATACGCAGTATTTT.